These T cell receptor beta chains were read from a single sample in a study of T cells after yellow fever vaccination. One entry per CDR3 protein results from TCRdb running MiXCR on the 5' RACE reads. The top ten hold roughly an eighth of the sample, which has 510,000 or so distinct CDR3 sequences, over 15% seen once. Sequenced material: PBMCs, taken 15 days after the yellow fever booster vaccination. Every receptor here comes from a man aged 25-45 years who received the YFV17D yellow fever vaccine. The CDR3 runs from the conserved cysteine through the conserved F or W. The D gene is left open where the match is weak. Part of the rows lack a size; the others show once, few, many or a class for expanded clones.

J | D | V | size | CDR3 | DNA
TRBJ2-7 | . | TRBV7-2 | . | CASSVGFYEQYF | TGTGCCAGCAGCGTAGGGTTCTACGAGCAGTACTTC
TRBJ2-7 | . | TRBV5-5 | . | CASSLVQGPLYF | TGTGCCAGCAGCTTGGTACAGGGACCCCTGTACTTC
TRBJ2-5 | . | TRBV7-9 | few | CASSLGAGSSETQYF | TGTGCCAGCAGCTTAGGAGCAGGTTCATCAGAGACCCAGTACTTC
TRBJ2-7 | . | TRBV15 | . | CATSSPPSHEQYF | TGTGCCACCAGCAGTCCCCCATCCCACGAGCAGTACTTC
TRBJ1-2 | . | TRBV15 | . | CATSRGGYGYTF | TGTGCCACCAGCAGAGGGGGCTATGGCTACACCTTC
TRBJ2-2 | . | TRBV6-5 | few | CASSYIKMSELFF | TGTGCCAGCAGTTACATCAAAATGTCCGAGCTGTTTTTT
TRBJ2-1 | TRBD2 | TRBV6-2/TRBV6-3 | . | CASSYQLRGRAMDEQFF | TGTGCCAGCAGTTACCAGCTTCGCGGGAGGGCCATGGATGAGCAGTTCTTC
TRBJ2-7 | TRBD2 | TRBV9 | . | CASSETSGNEQYF | TGTGCCAGCAGCGAGACTAGCGGGAACGAGCAGTACTTC
TRBJ2-6 | TRBD1 | TRBV19 | few | CATRTGPGANVLTF | TGTGCCACCAGGACAGGTCCCGGGGCCAACGTCCTGACTTTC
TRBJ2-7 | . | TRBV20-1 | . | CSARPGTLAYEQYF | TGCAGTGCCAGACCCGGGACACTAGCCTACGAGCAGTACTTC
TRBJ1-1 | . | TRBV4-1 | . | CASSQIIREHAFF | TGCGCCAGCAGCCAAATCATTCGGGAACATGCTTTCTTT
TRBJ2-7 | TRBD1 | TRBV27 | . | CASSPTGTAYEQYF | TGTGCCAGCAGTCCGACAGGGACCGCCTACGAGCAGTACTTC
TRBJ2-2 | TRBD2 | TRBV6-1 | few | CASSLSRPGGPGELFF | TGTGCCAGCAGTCTCAGCAGACCGGGAGGGCCGGGGGAGCTGTTTTTT
TRBJ2-1 | . | TRBV6-1 | . | CASSRDTGWEQFF | TGTGCCAGCAGCCGCGACACAGGATGGGAGCAGTTCTTC
TRBJ2-5 | . | TRBV19 | few | CASSGTGAGETQYF | TGTGCCAGTAGTGGCACGGGAGCAGGAGAGACCCAGTACTTC
TRBJ2-1 | . | TRBV4-3 | few | CASSQDSEGDYNEQFF | TGCGCCAGCAGCCAAGATAGTGAGGGGGACTACAATGAGCAGTTCTTC
TRBJ2-5 | TRBD2 | TRBV7-9 | few | CASSSAETSGETQYF | TGTGCCAGCAGCTCAGCGGAGACTAGCGGGGAGACCCAGTACTTC
TRBJ2-2 | . | TRBV7-2 | . | CASSLVSYTGELFF | TGTGCCAGCAGCTTAGTATCCTACACCGGGGAGCTGTTTTTT
TRBJ2-1 | . | TRBV5-1 | . | CASSLDRPSDNEQFF | TGCGCCAGCAGCTTGGACAGACCATCCGACAATGAGCAGTTCTTC
TRBJ1-2 | . | TRBV7-9 | . | CASSPTGGHGYTF | TGTGCCAGCAGCCCCACAGGAGGCCATGGCTACACCTTC
TRBJ2-5 | TRBD2 | TRBV7-8 | few | CASSLERGSFQETQYF | TGTGCCAGCAGCTTAGAGCGCGGGAGTTTTCAAGAGACCCAGTACTTC
TRBJ2-2 | . | TRBV7-3 | . | CASSKPGYTGVLFF | TGTGCCAGCAGTAAACCGGGGTACACCGGGGTGCTGTTTTTT
TRBJ2-1 | . | TRBV29-1 | few | CSVSPRGPSVNEQFF | TGCAGCGTTTCGCCCAGGGGCCCTAGCGTCAATGAGCAGTTCTTC
TRBJ2-5 | . | TRBV29-1 | . | CSVGDNEETQYF | TGCAGCGTTGGCGACAATGAGGAGACCCAGTACTTC
TRBJ2-5 | TRBD2 | TRBV20-1 | few | CSALPGGQETQYF | TGCAGTGCTTTACCGGGGGGTCAAGAGACCCAGTACTTC
TRBJ1-2 | . | TRBV6-2/TRBV6-3 | . | CASSSPGSRPYGYTF | TGTGCCAGCAGTTCACCTGGTAGCAGGCCCTATGGCTACACCTTC
TRBJ2-2 | . | TRBV10-1 | few | CASSRHLDPNTGELFF | TGCGCCAGCAGTCGGCACCTTGACCCGAACACCGGGGAGCTGTTTTTT
TRBJ1-1 | . | TRBV10-3 | . | CAISDRPLGGWAVLTEAFF | TGTGCCATCAGTGATCGGCCCCTGGGGGGATGGGCCGTTTTGACTGAAGCTTTCTTT
TRBJ1-4 | TRBD1 | TRBV11-2 | . | CASSLGAAGTGVRGEKLFF | TGTGCCAGCAGCTTAGGGGCCGCCGGGACAGGGGTCCGAGGTGAAAAACTGTTTTTT
TRBJ2-7 | . | TRBV20-1 | few | CSAAPPGAYEQYF | TGCAGTGCCGCACCCCCTGGTGCCTACGAGCAGTACTTC
TRBJ2-3 | TRBD2 | TRBV5-6 | . | CASSLRTSGSVSDTQYF | TGTGCCAGCAGCTTGAGGACTAGCGGGAGTGTTTCAGATACGCAGTATTTT
TRBJ2-7 | TRBD2 | TRBV16 | . | CASSQQTSGSYEQYF | TGTGCCAGCAGCCAGCAGACTAGCGGGTCCTACGAGCAGTACTTC
TRBJ2-2 | . | TRBV10-3 | . | CAISAYIRENTGELFF | TGTGCCATCAGTGCATACATAAGGGAGAACACCGGGGAGCTGTTTTTT
TRBJ2-1 | . | TRBV7-2 | . | CASSSTLGYNEQFF | TGTGCCAGCAGCTCCACCCTAGGTTACAATGAGCAGTTCTTC
TRBJ2-3 | . | TRBV6-5 | . | CASSYSDSSTDTQYF | TGTGCCAGCAGTTACTCGGACTCTAGCACAGATACGCAGTATTTT
TRBJ2-2 | . | TRBV20-1 | few | CSASPGTATGELFF | TGCAGTGCTAGCCCCGGGACCGCCACCGGGGAGCTGTTTTTT
TRBJ2-5 | TRBD2 | TRBV20-1 | few | CSAWEGLETQYF | TGCAGTGCTTGGGAGGGCCTAGAGACCCAGTACTTC
TRBJ2-7 | TRBD2 | TRBV15 | . | CATSTGGLGPELYEQYF | TGTGCCACCAGCACTGGGGGACTAGGGCCGGAGCTGTACGAGCAGTACTTC
TRBJ2-1 | TRBD2 | TRBV2 | few | CASKGGTTLSTEQFF | TGTGCCAGCAAAGGTGGGACTACCCTCAGTACTGAGCAGTTCTTC
TRBJ2-3 | TRBD2 | TRBV24-1 | . | CATSLKAGATDTQYF | TGTGCCACCAGTTTGAAAGCGGGAGCGACAGATACGCAGTATTTT
TRBJ2-1 | TRBD1 | TRBV29-1 | . | CSARRAGGSNEQFF | TGCAGCGCCCGAAGGGCAGGGGGAAGTAATGAGCAGTTCTTC
TRBJ2-3 | . | TRBV23-1 | few | CASMTVTDTQYF | TGCGCCAGCATGACAGTCACAGATACGCAGTATTTT
TRBJ2-1 | . | TRBV27 | few | CASSPLSPTGQFF | TGTGCCAGCAGTCCCCTCTCCCCCACGGGGCAGTTCTTC
TRBJ2-5 | TRBD1 | TRBV29-1 | few | CSGRTGQETQYF | TGCAGCGGCCGGACAGGCCAAGAGACCCAGTACTTC
TRBJ2-3 | . | TRBV7-2 | . | CASSLLGVGGRTDTQYF | TGTGCCAGCAGCTTATTAGGGGTAGGCGGACGCACAGATACGCAGTATTTT
TRBJ2-1 | TRBD2 | TRBV5-5 | few | CASQRGGASYNEQFF | TGTGCCAGCCAGAGGGGAGGGGCTTCTTACAATGAGCAGTTCTTC
TRBJ2-7 | TRBD1 | TRBV20-1 | few | CSAPDRGEAEQYF | TGCAGTGCTCCCGACAGGGGGGAGGCCGAGCAGTACTTC
TRBJ2-2 | TRBD2 | TRBV4-1 | few | CASSQEGLAGTGELFF | TGCGCCAGCAGCCAAGAGGGGCTAGCGGGGACCGGGGAGCTGTTTTTT
TRBJ2-1 | . | TRBV7-6 | once | CASRRRYNEQFF | TGTGCCAGCAGGAGACGGTACAATGAGCAGTTCTTC
TRBJ2-6 | TRBD1 | TRBV7-6 | . | CARLCGTGPSGANVLTF | TGTGCCAGGTTATGCGGGACAGGACCCTCTGGGGCCAACGTCCTGACTTTC
TRBJ2-7 | . | TRBV7-2 | few | CASSTPQGSSYEQYF | TGTGCCAGCAGCACGCCCCAGGGCTCCTCCTACGAGCAGTACTTC
TRBJ2-6 | TRBD2 | TRBV11-2 | . | CASSPYSGRGSGANVLTF | TGTGCCAGCAGCCCCTATAGCGGGAGAGGCTCTGGGGCCAACGTCCTGACTTTC
TRBJ2-1 | . | TRBV20-1 | few | CSATTFHNEQFF | TGCAGTGCTACAACATTTCACAATGAGCAGTTCTTC
TRBJ2-1 | TRBD2 | TRBV24-1 | many | CATSDSTSGSYNEQFF | TGTGCCACCAGTGATAGTACTAGCGGGAGTTACAATGAGCAGTTCTTC
TRBJ2-5 | . | TRBV9 | few | CASSVTGGGETQYF | TGTGCCAGCAGCGTAACAGGGGGGGGCGAGACCCAGTACTTC
TRBJ2-2 | TRBD1 | TRBV6-5 | . | CASRRQGGAGELFF | TGTGCCAGCAGAAGACAGGGTGGCGCCGGGGAGCTGTTTTTT
TRBJ2-3 | TRBD2 | TRBV12-3/TRBV12-4 | . | CASSVGLDISTDTQYF | TGTGCCAGTAGCGTTGGACTAGACATTAGCACAGATACGCAGTATTTT